This T cell receptor (beta chain) was recorded in a study of beta chain features in type 1 diabetes. Whole-study results and caveats: Patients with Type 1 diabetes showed moderately but significantly shorter TCRB CDR3s in all four CD4+ subsets. Naive, central memory and regulatory TCRB repertoires appeared more similar among patients than healthy donors. Insertions were fewer and deletions more numerous at VDJ junctions in type 1 diabetes patients.

A single heparinised blood sample, averaging around 120 mL, was obtained per donor. By way of CD45RO/CCR7/CD25/CD127/CD95/CD27, the CD4+ regulatory, stem cell-like memory, central memory and naive cells were sorted. Germline CDR1 and CDR2: SEHNR and FQNEAQ (reference sequence). This CDR3 region has 14 residues. V gave up 2 bases and J gave up 1 base, with 8 bases separating them. This clone has just a few counts. Its antigen is as yet unknown. Other DNA sequences from this sample encode an identical CDR3 as well. All of the isolated RNA was reverse transcribed, so expressed TCRB transcripts were sequenced. The table came from immunoSEQ multiplex PCR; TCRdb's copy has only in-frame clones and leaves some out. The table includes roughly 700,000 clones, 10% to 15% detected once.

The chain has TRBV7-9 and TRBJ1-1; a possible D gene is TRBD1 (5 bases). Sequencing was performed on naive CD4+ T cells from blood. The clonotype comes from a man aged 18 to 30 with type 1 diabetes. The CDR3 region has the DNA TGTGCCAGCAGCTTATCTACAGGGAACACTGAAGCTTTCTTT. Protein sequence: CASSLSTGNTEAFF.